The T cell receptor beta chain described here comes from a study of T cell responses to AZD1222 COVID-19 vaccine. Study observations and caveats: Donors, mostly white British, included more females; clonal diversity was possibly underestimated.

About this clone itself: Its antigen is unknown.

The CDR3 extends over 17 amino acids. V gave up 0 bases and J gave up 0 bases; unmatched junction bases: 5. From germline, CDR1 is SGDLS and CDR2 YYNGEE. The table came from immunoSEQ multiplex PCR; TCRdb's copy has only in-frame clones and leaves some out. The sample carries around 110,000 clones, approximately 85% recorded once. The TCR comes from an adult in good health. The V and J genes are TRBV9 and TRBJ2-2, with TRBD1 matching over 7 bases. Material: peripheral blood, obtained on day 0 of MenACWY control vaccination. The CDR3 region has the DNA TGTGCCAGCAGCGTAGCTCGAGGGACAGCGAACACCGGGGAGCTGTTTTTT. Amino acids: CASSVARGTANTGELFF.